A selection of T cell receptor beta chains follows, all from one sample in a study of radiotherapy plus CTLA-4 blockade in lung cancer. Assay used: immunoSEQ multiplex PCR; TCRdb lists only in-frame clones, some missing. This repertoire shows about 80,000 clones, 86% found once; its top ten account for 2% to 2.5%. The source was peripheral blood, collected from a patient treated with radiotherapy plus ipilimumab. The receptor set was obtained from a human donor with non-small cell lung cancer who had a partial response to radiotherapy plus ipilimumab. CDR3s include the opening cysteine and the closing phenylalanine or tryptophan. D genes are given only for firm matches. The size of a clone is reported for some rows only, either as once, few or many, or as a class for expanded clones.

J,V,size,D,DNA,CDR3
TRBJ1-2,TRBV6-5,once,NA,TGTGCCAGCAGTGAAAGGACACAAAACTATGGCTACACCTTC,CASSERTQNYGYTF
TRBJ2-3,TRBV7-6,once,NA,TGTGCCAGCAGCCCGGAATTGCAATCGGGGGAAGTTACAGATACGCAGTATTTT,CASSPELQSGEVTDTQYF
TRBJ2-1,TRBV11-3,NA,NA,TGTGCCAGCAGCTTAGGCAGGGTCTCTTACAATGAGCAGTTCTTC,CASSLGRVSYNEQFF
TRBJ1-2,TRBV7-2,NA,NA,TGTGCCAGCAGCTTACACGGGCAGGGCTATGGCTACACCTTC,CASSLHGQGYGYTF
TRBJ2-3,TRBV28,NA,NA,TGTGCCAGTAGTTCCGTGAGCACAGATACGCAGTATTTT,CASSSVSTDTQYF
TRBJ1-2,TRBV15,NA,TRBD1,TGTGCCACCAGCAGTCCTACAGGGGGCGGCTATGGCTACACCTTC,CATSSPTGGGYGYTF
TRBJ2-3,TRBV7-2,NA,NA,TGTGCCAGCAGCCTAAATTCCGCGGGTTTAGGAGATACGCAGTATTTT,CASSLNSAGLGDTQYF
TRBJ1-2,TRBV29-1,NA,NA,TGCAGCGTGGCAAGCGCTAACTATGGCTACACCTTC,CSVASANYGYTF
TRBJ1-1,TRBV7-2,NA,NA,TGTGCCAGCAGCTTAGGGGGGGATAGGAGGGGCGCCTGCTTATTT,CASSLGGDRRGACLF
TRBJ1-3,TRBV2,few,NA,TGTGCCAGCAAGGGGGAACGGCGTGGAAACACCATATATTTT,CASKGERRGNTIYF
TRBJ2-1,TRBV19,NA,TRBD2,TGTGCCAGTAGTCCAGGGACTAGCGAGTACAATGAGCAGTTCTTC,CASSPGTSEYNEQFF
TRBJ2-3,TRBV6-1,NA,TRBD2,TGTGCCAGCAGTGAAGCGGCGGGAGGGGCAGATACGCAGTATTTT,CASSEAAGGADTQYF
TRBJ1-5,TRBV27,NA,NA,TGTGCCAGCAGTTTAATGGCGGGGTTATCTTATCAGCCCCAGCATTTT,CASSLMAGLSYQPQHF
TRBJ1-4,TRBV27,NA,NA,TGTGCCAGCAGTTTACAGGGTCCTAATGAAAAACTGTTTTTT,CASSLQGPNEKLFF
TRBJ1-3,TRBV2,NA,NA,NA,CASSEQRPDVPGNTIYF
TRBJ2-4,TRBV5-1,NA,TRBD1,TGCGCCAGCAGCCCGAGACAGGGGGGCGCGAACATTCAGTACTTC,CASSPRQGGANIQYF
TRBJ2-1,TRBV6-5,NA,NA,TGTGCCAGCAGGGGGTTGACTGCGGGGGAGCAGTTCTTC,CASRGLTAGEQFF
TRBJ1-4,TRBV7-9,NA,NA,TGTGCCAGCAGCTTACTGACAGGTCAAAATGAAAAACTGTTTTTT,CASSLLTGQNEKLFF
TRBJ1-1,TRBV18,few,NA,TGTGCCAGCTCACCCCGAGAGGAGGGTGGCCGTCCTGAAGCTTTCTTT,CASSPREEGGRPEAFF
TRBJ1-2,TRBV9,NA,TRBD1,TGTGCCAGCAGCGTAGTCGGAGGGGGCGATGGCTACACCTTC,CASSVVGGGDGYTF
TRBJ1-1,TRBV28,NA,NA,TGTGCCAGCAGGCTACTAGGGGGGGGGAACACTGAAGCTTTCTTT,CASRLLGGGNTEAFF
TRBJ1-5,TRBV9,NA,NA,TGTGCCAGCAGCCCGCGGACGGGAGCAAATCAGCCCCAGCATTTT,CASSPRTGANQPQHF
TRBJ1-2,TRBV5-5,few,TRBD1,TGTGCCAGCAGCCCCCAAACAGGGGTCCTCTATGGCTACACCTTC,CASSPQTGVLYGYTF
TRBJ2-1,TRBV19,NA,TRBD1,TGTGCCAGTAGACGACAGGGGCCCTACAATGAGCAGTTCTTC,CASRRQGPYNEQFF
TRBJ2-4,TRBV9,few,TRBD2,TGTGCCAGCAGCGTAGGGGCTAGCGGGAGGGCCTTAAACATTCAGTACTTC,CASSVGASGRALNIQYF
TRBJ2-2,TRBV7-8,NA,NA,TGTGCCAGCAGCACAGGGGAGGCCGGGGAGCTGTTTTTT,CASSTGEAGELFF
TRBJ2-1,TRBV7-2,once,TRBD2,TGTGCCAGCAGCCAACAGACTAGCGGGAGGGTTAATGAGCAGTTCTTC,CASSQQTSGRVNEQFF
TRBJ1-2,TRBV6-1,once,NA,TGTGCCAGCAGAAAAACACGGGTGACTAACTATGGCTACACCTTC,CASRKTRVTNYGYTF
TRBJ2-2,TRBV6-9,NA,TRBD2,TGTGCCAGCAGTTCCTGGGAGGGCGGGGAGCTGTTTTTT,CASSSWEGGELFF
TRBJ1-1,TRBV28,once,TRBD1,TGTGCCAGCAGTTTCCAAAAGGGGACAGCAATGAACACTGAAGCTTTCTTT,CASSFQKGTAMNTEAFF
TRBJ1-2,TRBV6-5,few,TRBD1,TGTGCCAGCAGTTACCGAGGGGGCTGGGGCTATGGCTACACCTTC,CASSYRGGWGYGYTF
TRBJ2-5,TRBV2,NA,NA,TGTGCCAGCAGCCAGGACGGGCTTAGGGGGACCCAGTACTTC,CASSQDGLRGTQYF
TRBJ1-1,TRBV6-5,NA,NA,TGTGCCAGCAGTTACTCTGACTGGAGGGAAGAAGCTTTCTTT,CASSYSDWREEAFF
TRBJ2-2,TRBV4-2,NA,TRBD2,TGTGCCACCTATAGCGGGAGTGGCACCGGGGAGCTGTTTTTT,CATYSGSGTGELFF
TRBJ1-2,TRBV6-1,NA,TRBD1,TGTGCCAGCAGTGAAGCTGAACAGGGGGCGGGCTACACCTTC,CASSEAEQGAGYTF
TRBJ1-2,TRBV5-1,NA,NA,TGCGCCAGCAAAGCGCAGGGGCGCGACTATGGCTACACCTTC,CASKAQGRDYGYTF
TRBJ2-7,TRBV7-7,few,NA,TGTGCTAGCAGCCAGTCAGGAGGTTCCTCCTACGAGCAGTACTTC,CASSQSGGSSYEQYF
TRBJ1-2,TRBV9,once,NA,TGTGCCAGCAGCGTAGACTACAGGCACTATGGCTACACCTTC,CASSVDYRHYGYTF
TRBJ2-5,TRBV7-6,NA,NA,TGTGCCAGCAGCTTAGACGGCGGTTGGGAGACCCAGTACTTC,CASSLDGGWETQYF
TRBJ1-2,TRBV19,NA,TRBD1,TGTGCCACAGAGGACAGGGGATATGGCTACACCTTC,CATEDRGYGYTF
TRBJ1-2,TRBV28,NA,NA,TGTGCCAGCAGTTTCCTAACCAAAAGTTTACGGGTCTCCAGCCCTAACTATGGCTACACCTTC,CASSFLTKSLRVSSPNYGYTF
TRBJ2-1,TRBV4-1,NA,TRBD2,TGCGCCAGCAGCCAAGATCGGGGAGGGAATGAGCAGTTCTTC,CASSQDRGGNEQFF
TRBJ2-3,TRBV25-1,NA,TRBD1,TGTGCCAGCAGTCCCGACAGGGGGCAAGCAGATACGCAGTATTTT,CASSPDRGQADTQYF
TRBJ2-1,TRBV29-1,NA,NA,TGCAGCGCGGACAGGGAGGGGGTGAATGAGCAGTTCTTC,CSADREGVNEQFF
TRBJ2-3,TRBV27,NA,TRBD1,TGTGCCAGCGGGCCGACAGGGTTACCAGATACGCAGTATTTT,CASGPTGLPDTQYF
TRBJ1-2,TRBV5-1,NA,TRBD1,TGCGCCAGCAGCGACGATACAGGGGCTAACTATGGCTACACCTTC,CASSDDTGANYGYTF
TRBJ1-2,TRBV6-6,NA,NA,TGTGCCAGCAGCCCCTTGGGGGCTCATACTGGCTACACCTTC,CASSPLGAHTGYTF
TRBJ2-5,TRBV20-1,NA,NA,TGCAGTGCTAGTCATGAAGAGACCCAGTACTTC,CSASHEETQYF